This T cell receptor (beta chain) is drawn from a study of blood T cell repertoires in COVID-19. This clone was recorded only once. Sequencing used immunoSEQ multiplex PCR; TCRdb keeps in-frame clones, though not all of them. Here the sample spans under 85,000 clones, 85% being singletons. This TCR was recovered from an elderly man with acute or convalescent COVID-19. The material sequenced was peripheral blood.

CDR3 loop: CASSFGDRAYEQYF. The CDR3 DNA reads TGTGCCAGCAGCTTTGGGGACAGGGCCTACGAGCAGTACTTC. J is TRBJ2-7 and V is TRBV5-5; 9 bases agree with TRBD1. V was pared by 2 bases and J by 2 bases, with 2 bases of the junction left unmatched. Germline loops: CDR1 SGHKS, CDR2 YYEKEE (reference sequence). The CDR3 has 14 residues.